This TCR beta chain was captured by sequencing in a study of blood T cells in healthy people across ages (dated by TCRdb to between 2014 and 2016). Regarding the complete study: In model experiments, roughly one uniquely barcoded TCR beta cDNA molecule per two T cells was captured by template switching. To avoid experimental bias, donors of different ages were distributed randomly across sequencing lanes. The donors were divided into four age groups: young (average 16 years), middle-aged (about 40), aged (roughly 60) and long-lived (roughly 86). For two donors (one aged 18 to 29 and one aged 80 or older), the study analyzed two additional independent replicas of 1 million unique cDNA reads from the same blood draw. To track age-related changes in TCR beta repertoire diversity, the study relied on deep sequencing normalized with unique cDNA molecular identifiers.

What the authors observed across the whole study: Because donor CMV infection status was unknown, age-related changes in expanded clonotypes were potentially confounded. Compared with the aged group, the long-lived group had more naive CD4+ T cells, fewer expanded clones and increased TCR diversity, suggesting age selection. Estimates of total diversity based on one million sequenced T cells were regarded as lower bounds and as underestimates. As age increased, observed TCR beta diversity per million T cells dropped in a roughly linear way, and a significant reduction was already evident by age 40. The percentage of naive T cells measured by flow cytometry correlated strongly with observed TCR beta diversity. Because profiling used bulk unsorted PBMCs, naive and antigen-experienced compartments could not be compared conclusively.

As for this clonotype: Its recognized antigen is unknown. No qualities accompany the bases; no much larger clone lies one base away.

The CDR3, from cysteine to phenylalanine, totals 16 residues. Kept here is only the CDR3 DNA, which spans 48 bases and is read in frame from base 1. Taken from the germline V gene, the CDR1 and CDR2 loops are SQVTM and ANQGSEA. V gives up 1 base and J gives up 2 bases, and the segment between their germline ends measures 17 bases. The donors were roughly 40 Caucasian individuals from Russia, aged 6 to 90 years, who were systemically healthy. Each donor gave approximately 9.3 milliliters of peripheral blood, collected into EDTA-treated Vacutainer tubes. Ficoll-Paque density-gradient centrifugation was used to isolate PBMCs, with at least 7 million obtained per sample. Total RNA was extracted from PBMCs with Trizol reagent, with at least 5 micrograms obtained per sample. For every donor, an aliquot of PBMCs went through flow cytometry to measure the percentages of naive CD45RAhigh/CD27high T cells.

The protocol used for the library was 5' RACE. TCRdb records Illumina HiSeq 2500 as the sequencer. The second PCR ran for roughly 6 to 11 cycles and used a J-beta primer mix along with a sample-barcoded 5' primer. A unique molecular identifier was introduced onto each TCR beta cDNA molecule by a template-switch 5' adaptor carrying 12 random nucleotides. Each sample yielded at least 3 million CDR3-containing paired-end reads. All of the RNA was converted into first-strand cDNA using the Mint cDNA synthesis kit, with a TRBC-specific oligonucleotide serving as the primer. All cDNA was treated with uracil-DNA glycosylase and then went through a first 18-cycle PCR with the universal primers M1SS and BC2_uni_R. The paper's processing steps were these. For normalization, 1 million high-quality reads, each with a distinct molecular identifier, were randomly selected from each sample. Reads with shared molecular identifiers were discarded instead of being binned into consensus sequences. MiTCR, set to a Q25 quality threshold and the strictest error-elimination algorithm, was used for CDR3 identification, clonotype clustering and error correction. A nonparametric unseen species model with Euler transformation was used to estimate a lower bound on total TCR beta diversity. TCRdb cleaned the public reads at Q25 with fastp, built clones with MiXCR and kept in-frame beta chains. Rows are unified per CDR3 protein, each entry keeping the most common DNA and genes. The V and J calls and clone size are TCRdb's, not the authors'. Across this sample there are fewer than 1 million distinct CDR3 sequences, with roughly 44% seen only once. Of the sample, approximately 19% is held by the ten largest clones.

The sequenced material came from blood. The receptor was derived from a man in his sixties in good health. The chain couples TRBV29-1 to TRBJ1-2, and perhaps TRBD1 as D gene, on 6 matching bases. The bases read TGCAGCGTTGAAGGAGCTTTCGGGGGCGGGAACTATGGCTACACCTTC. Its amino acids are CSVEGAFGGGNYGYTF.